This entry lists 5 T cell receptor beta chains sequenced from one sample in a study of identical twins. Each CDR3 protein is one row after TCRdb ran MiXCR on the 5' RACE reads. Of some 570,000 distinct CDR3 sequences in the sample, about a fifth are singletons; the top ten hold 0.48%. These data also formed part of another study, on yellow fever vaccine responses in identical twins.

Sequencing used CD4+ T cells sorted from blood. The origin of the receptors is a young woman in good health.

This clonotype has at least ten counts. Its ends do not fully match the called genes, so a read error is possible. The rearrangement links TRBV5-1 to TRBJ2-7; 14 positions match TRBD2. The CDR3 contains 16 residues. Germline V gene data show CDR1 as SGHRS and CDR2 as YFSETQ. CDR3 region: CASSLGTSGRSYEQYF. For the CDR3, the DNA is TGTGCCAGCAGCCTCGGGACTAGCGGGAGATCCTACGAGCAGTACTTC.

The chain is built from TRBV6-2 or TRBV6-3 and TRBJ1-5; tentatively, D is TRBD1 (5 bases). Trimming removed 7 bases at V and 10 bases at J, with 14 bases between. Looked up from germline, CDR1 is MNHEY and CDR2 is SVGEGT. CDR3 length: 12 amino acids. The CDR3 protein is CASITGRGPQHF. CDR3 nucleotides: TGTGCCAGCATCACGGGTCGGGGCCCCCAGCATTTT.

The chain joins TRBV3-1 to TRBJ1-1; no clear D gene. V gave up 1 base and J gave up 1 base, with 10 bases separating them. Germline V gene lookup returns CDR1 LGHDT and CDR2 YNNKEL (reference sequence). CDR3 length equals 15 residues. CDR3: CASSQGFLGNTEAFF. The CDR3 bases are TGTGCCAGCAGCCAAGGGTTTCTTGGGAACACTGAAGCTTTCTTT.

This chain joins TRBV12-3 or TRBV12-4 and TRBJ1-5, with TRBD1 matching 10 bases. The CDR3 spans 16 residues. The J segment lost 5 bases and the V segment lost 5 bases, leaving 9 bases of the junction unmatched. The CDR3 DNA reads TGTGCCAGCAGTAACAGGGACAGGGGACGGGATCAGCCCCAGCATTTT. It encodes CASSNRDRGRDQPQHF.

The J gene is TRBJ2-1, the V gene TRBV3-1, with 9 bases lining up with TRBD2. The CDR3 has 17 residues. Losses at the gene ends were 0 bases for V and 2 bases for J; bases not matched to a gene: 5. The germline V gene has CDR1 LGHDT and CDR2 YNNKEL (reference sequence). For the CDR3, the DNA is TGTGCCAGCAGCCAAGAGCTACTAGCGGGTGCCTACAATGAGCAGTTCTTC. This sequence encodes CASSQELLAGAYNEQFF.